The source of this TCR beta chain is a study of cytomegalovirus exposure and HLA in healthy donors. Germline V gene lookup returns CDR1 SGHDT and CDR2 YYEEEE. The ends were cut back, 7 bases at V and 2 bases at J, with 15 bases in the middle. There are 14 residues in the CDR3. Findings and limits, study-wide: There was a cluster of highly shared sequence variants that was likely a sequencing artifact. The Asian-associated ancestry cluster reportedly had fewer N-insertions than the 666-donor mean in a later analysis. CMV serostatus was the only immune exposure information that was available.

Comment on this clone: Its antigen remains unidentified.

The study ran its PCR with 60 Vbeta and 13 Jbeta primers. The protocol was immunoSEQ multiplex PCR, while the TCRdb copy is restricted to in-frame clones and leaves out a portion. The sample yields about 250,000 clones, about 75% seen once. The origin of this receptor is a female donor in good health and CMV-seronegative. Sample: PBMCs. The chain joins TRBV5-6 to TRBJ1-2; D gene uncertain. CDR3 in amino acids: CASGRNGPNYGYTF. CDR3 in DNA: TGTGCCAGCGGGAGAAACGGCCCGAACTATGGCTACACCTTC.